Listed here are 8 T cell receptor beta chains from one sample, sequenced in a study of blood T cell repertoires in COVID-19. Produced via immunoSEQ multiplex PCR; TCRdb's table is partial and in-frame only. The sample carries approximately 210,000 clones, roughly 89% recorded once. The specimen was peripheral blood. The receptors originated from a man aged 25-45 years who had recovered from COVID-19.

For the CDR3, the DNA is TGTGCCAGCACCGGAGTCGGCTACGAGCAGTACTTC. Encoded protein: CASTGVGYEQYF. The chain is built from TRBV6-5 and TRBJ2-7; D is ambiguous. V dropped 7 bases and J dropped 3 bases, with 10 bases sitting between them. This CDR3 has 12 amino acids. The germline gives CDR1 MNHEY, CDR2 SVGAGI.

This clone was detected only once. V and J are TRBV9 and TRBJ2-7; 10 nucleotides agree with TRBD1. Germline-derived CDR1 and CDR2 are SGDLS and YYNGEE. The CDR3 is 15 amino acids. V shed 3 bases and J 7 bases; nucleotides not matched to a gene: 10. CDR3 coding DNA: TGTGCCAGCAGCGGACGGACAGGGGGGTTGGGAGAGCAGTACTTC. It translates to CASSGRTGGLGEQYF.

The chain employs TRBV3-1 (or the pseudogene TRBV3-2) and TRBJ2-7; a weak D match, TRBD2 (5 bases). This CDR3 region has 14 residues. Trimming took off 3 bases at V and 2 bases at J, with 11 bases between the two ends. The germline gives CDR1 LGHDT, CDR2 YNNKEL (reference sequence). CDR3 region: CASSQPGDTYEQYF. The CDR3, as DNA: TGTGCCAGCAGCCAGCCCGGGGATACCTACGAGCAGTACTTC.

The chain is built from TRBV13 and TRBJ1-5; D ambiguous. There are 13 residues in the CDR3. V shed 3 bases and J shed 6 bases, with 9 bases lying between them. Per the germline V gene, CDR1 is PRHDT and CDR2 is FYEKMQ (reference sequence). CDR3 sequence reads: CASSFFPGQPQHF. The DNA of the CDR3 is TGTGCCAGCAGCTTTTTTCCAGGTCAGCCCCAGCATTTT.

J is TRBJ2-7 and V is TRBV11-2, with 7 bases lining up with TRBD2. With V trimmed by 5 bases and J by 13 bases, 11 bases remained unmatched. The CDR3 totals 12 residues. The germline V gene encodes CDR1 SGHAT and CDR2 FQNNGV. The CDR3 DNA reads as TGTGCCAGCAGCCCTTGGGGGGGGATCGGATACTTC. This sequence encodes CASSPWGGIGYF.

With respect to this clone: The junction departs from germline at one end; a sequencing error may be responsible. The chain joins TRBV2 to TRBJ1-6, with unresolved D. Germline V gene lookup returns CDR1 SNHLY and CDR2 FYNNEI. CDR3 length: 12 amino acids. Here the CDR3 reads CASREDKSPLHF. The CDR3 nucleotides read TGTGCCAGCCGGGAGGATAAGTCACCCCTCCACTTT.

The sample holds one count of this clone. The chain has TRBV11-2 and TRBJ1-2; perhaps TRBD1 as D (6 bases). Trimming took off 5 bases at V and 0 bases at J, with 19 bases between the two ends. CDR3 length: 17 residues. CDR1 is SGHAT and CDR2 is FQNNGV in the germline V gene. The CDR3 bases are TGTGCCAGCAGCACCGAACGACAGGTCCTAACTAACTATGGCTACACCTTC. Encoded protein: CASSTERQVLTNYGYTF.

This chain connects TRBV11-2 to TRBJ2-3; 10 nucleotides agree with TRBD2. With V trimmed by 4 bases and J by 6 bases, 10 bases remained unmatched. Per the germline V gene, CDR1 is SGHAT and CDR2 is FQNNGV. The CDR3 spans 16 residues. CDR3 sequence reads: CASSSAPSGGEDTQYF. CDR3 bases: TGTGCCAGCAGCTCGGCCCCCAGCGGGGGGGAGGATACGCAGTATTTT.